This T cell receptor beta chain was obtained from a study of blood T cell repertoires in COVID-19. At the level of the study: The United States, Italy and Spain supplied acute and convalescent COVID-19 samples. PBMCs, B-cell-depleted T cells, or T cells were the source of the cDNA or gDNA that made up the material.

This clone was detected only once. Original handling: Scientists estimated how many nucleated cells there were by amplifying reference gene primers. Assay used: immunoSEQ multiplex PCR; TCRdb lists only in-frame clones, some missing. D and trimming were read from the DNA, whereas the V and J calls and clone size are those reported in that table. The table has 120,000 to 150,000 clones, approximately 89% seen once. V was shortened by 4 bases and J by 0 bases, with 10 bases between the two germline ends. This CDR3 is 15 amino acids long. Germline lookup yields CDR1 LNHDA and CDR2 SQIVND (reference sequence).

Specimen: peripheral blood. The TCR was taken from a human donor in a cohort sampled during active COVID-19. J is TRBJ2-1 and V is TRBV19; D possibly corresponds to TRBD2 (5 bases). Here the CDR3 DNA reads TGTGCCAGTAGTAGAAGCGGAGGCTCCTACAATGAGCAGTTCTTC. Translated, it gives CASSRSGGSYNEQFF.